The clone carrying this T cell receptor beta chain was recorded at least ten times. Its antigen is undetermined. Trimming left V 0 bases short and J 4 bases short, with 11 bases between. The CDR3 is made up of 14 amino acids. The V gene's germline CDR1 is SGDLS and CDR2 YYNGEE. Three rounds of nested PCR, following a modified ARM-PCR protocol, produced the TCRbeta library. In TCRdb, the multiplex PCR reads were re-called with MiXCR into one record per CDR3 protein. The repertoire consists of over 60,000 distinct CDR3 sequences, with more than 70% occurring once and the leading ten covering approximately 30%. This sample is part of a study of tumor and adjacent non-tumor tissue in lung cancer. Study-wide context: The patients, 10 men and about 5 women, were roughly 30 to 76 with stage I to III disease. Samples averaged about 4.2 million productive TCRbeta reads each. Whole-study results and caveats: Tumor tissue had significantly higher TCR diversity than normal lung. Higher tumor TCR diversity was associated with shorter survival.

RNA was extracted from bulk tissue without any cell sorting. The sequenced sample was lung tumor tissue. The TCR was taken from a man in his sixties with non-small cell lung cancer. V usage is TRBV9 and J usage is TRBJ2-7; D uncertain. The CDR3 DNA follows: TGTGCCAGCAGCGTAGTTCCAGGTTCTTACGAGCAGTACTTC. Encoded protein: CASSVVPGSYEQYF. Full variable domain (remainder filled in from reference TRBV9 and TRBJ2-7): DSGVTQTPKHLITATGQRVTLRCSPRSGDLSVYWYQQSLDQGLQFLIQYYNGEERAKGNILERFSAQQFPDLHSELNLSSLELGDSALYFCASSVVPGSYEQYFGPGTRLTVT.